The TCR beta chain under discussion was sequenced for a study of cytomegalovirus exposure and HLA in healthy donors. Study-wide results and caveats: Excluded: some indistinguishable V segments such as TRBV6-2 and TRBV6-3. Equally common other TCR beta chains were less clonally expanded than HLA-associated ones, a later analysis found. The classifier, whose performance was assessed in both the original and validation cohorts, reportedly diagnosed cytomegalovirus status with high specificity and sensitivity.

Unmatched junction bases numbered 14, after V lost 4 bases and J lost 5 bases. The CDR3 consists of 16 residues. Germline CDR1 is LNHDA and CDR2 is SQIVND (reference sequence). Among the donors, all were healthy bone marrow donors. Of note for this clone: No antigen is known for it.

Researchers ran the PCR with 60 Vbeta and 13 Jbeta primers. Libraries were prepared by immunoSEQ multiplex PCR; TCRdb keeps only in-frame clonotypes and omits some of them. This sample carries 180,000 or so clones, 76% of them seen once, and the ten largest clones take around 1.6%. The chain combines TRBV19 with TRBJ2-7; TRBD2 matches 7 bases. The TCR comes from a young man in good health and CMV-seronegative. The sequenced sample was PBMCs. CDR3 bases: TGTGCCAGTAGTACCCAGGGAGGGGCGATCTTCAACGAGCAGTACTTC. Translating gives CASSTQGGAIFNEQYF. The whole variable domain, filled in from reference TRBV19 and TRBJ2-7, reads DGGITQSPKYLFRKEGQNVTLSCEQNLNHDAMYWYRQDPGQGLRLIYYSQIVNDFQKGDIAEGYSVSREKKESFPLTVTSAQKNPTAFYLCASSTQGGAIFNEQYFGPGTRLTVT.